This is a list of T cell receptor beta chains from one sample in a study of long-term antiretroviral therapy in people with HIV. Clones were sequenced by immunoSEQ multiplex PCR, and TCRdb holds only the in-frame ones, with some missing. Of some 35,000 clones listed, approximately 94% are singletons. The specimen was unsorted PBMCs, collected 4.1 years after starting antiretroviral therapy. These receptor sequences come from a woman aged 45-65 years with HIV. The CDR3 runs from the conserved cysteine through the conserved F or W. A D gene is named only where the DNA matches it firmly. The size entry is marked missing in some rows and otherwise reads once, few, many or a size class.

v_call	clone_size	j_call	cdr3_length	d_call	cdr3_aa	cdr3_nt
TRBV30	.	TRBJ1-2	13	TRBD1	CAWSGVTGGGYTF	TGTGCCTGGAGTGGGGTGACAGGGGGTGGCTACACCTTC
TRBV6-5	.	TRBJ1-6	12	.	CASRWGNSPLHF	TGTGCCAGCCGATGGGGGAATTCACCCCTCCACTTT
TRBV9	.	TRBJ2-3	13	.	CASSVAGGDTQYF	TGTGCCAGCAGCGTAGCTGGGGGAGATACGCAGTATTTT
TRBV7-2	.	TRBJ1-1	14	TRBD1	CASSTRTGQMGAFF	TGTGCCAGCAGCACCCGGACAGGCCAGATGGGAGCTTTCTTT
TRBV11-1	.	TRBJ1-6	17	.	CASSSITGFSYNSPLHF	TGTGCCAGCAGCTCGATAACAGGATTCTCCTATAATTCACCCCTCCACTTT
TRBV2	.	TRBJ1-1	15	.	CASSDRHRKQTEAFF	TGTGCCAGCAGTGATCGGCACAGGAAACAAACTGAAGCTTTCTTT
TRBV2	.	TRBJ1-4	15	.	CASSGQVQAGEKLFF	TGTGCCAGCAGTGGACAGGTCCAGGCGGGTGAAAAACTGTTTTTT
TRBV6-5	.	TRBJ1-2	14	TRBD1	CASSRFGQGHGYTF	TGTGCCAGCAGCCGATTCGGACAGGGTCATGGCTACACCTTC
TRBV7-2	.	TRBJ2-2	12	.	CASSSRAGELFF	TGTGCCAGCAGCTCCCGGGCCGGGGAGCTGTTTTTT
TRBV6-6	.	TRBJ1-6	11	.	CASNDNSPLHF	TGTGCCAGCAACGATAATTCACCCCTCCACTTT
TRBV5-1	.	TRBJ2-5	14	TRBD1	CASSGGQGLETQYF	TGCGCCAGCAGCGGCGGACAGGGGTTAGAGACCCAGTACTTC
TRBV9	.	TRBJ2-1	16	.	CASSPEGRGLAMEQFF	TGTGCCAGCAGCCCCGAGGGGCGGGGGCTCGCGATGGAGCAGTTCTTC
TRBV9	.	TRBJ2-5	15	.	CASSPTPGVQETQYF	TGTGCCAGCAGCCCCACCCCAGGGGTCCAAGAGACCCAGTACTTC
TRBV19	.	TRBJ1-2	15	TRBD1	CASSRSVTGAAGYTF	TGTGCCAGTAGTAGATCCGTGACAGGGGCTGCTGGCTACACCTTC
TRBV7-9	.	TRBJ2-3	14	.	CASSLGGYTDTQYF	TGTGCCAGCAGCTTAGGAGGTTACACAGATACGCAGTATTTT
TRBV11-3	once	TRBJ1-1	13	.	CASSSDTFTEAFF	TGTGCCAGCAGCTCCGACACTTTCACTGAAGCTTTCTTT
TRBV4-1	.	TRBJ2-5	17	TRBD2	CASSQGLAGGLEETQYF	TGCGCCAGCAGCCAAGGGCTAGCGGGGGGGCTCGAAGAGACCCAGTACTTC
TRBV10-3	.	TRBJ1-1	14	.	CAISESGGNTEAFF	TGTGCCATCAGTGAGTCCGGGGGGAACACTGAAGCTTTCTTT
TRBV9	.	TRBJ2-5	14	.	CASSLRLNQETQYF	TGTGCCAGCAGCCTCCGACTGAACCAAGAGACCCAGTACTTC
TRBV5-1	once	TRBJ2-3	19	TRBD2	CASSLATSGGAGSTDTQYF	TGCGCCAGCAGCTTGGCCACTAGCGGGGGGGCCGGGAGCACAGATACGCAGTATTTT
TRBV5-6	.	TRBJ2-5	16	.	CASSYLGQSSKETQYF	TGTGCCAGCAGCTACCTGGGCCAGAGCAGTAAAGAGACCCAGTACTTC
TRBV9	.	TRBJ2-3	16	.	CASSKVGGRGTDTQYF	TGTGCCAGCAGCAAAGTGGGGGGAAGGGGCACAGATACGCAGTATTTT
TRBV27	.	TRBJ1-2	16	TRBD1	CASSLWGDREGYGYTF	TGTGCCAGCAGTTTATGGGGGGACAGGGAGGGCTATGGCTACACCTTC
TRBV13	.	TRBJ2-7	14	TRBD1	CASSRGRQSYEQYF	TGTGCCAGCAGCAGGGGGCGGCAGTCCTACGAGCAGTACTTC
TRBV6-6	.	TRBJ1-1	14	TRBD1	CASSLQGGYTEAFF	TGTGCCAGCAGTCTCCAGGGGGGGTACACTGAAGCTTTCTTT
TRBV4-2	.	TRBJ2-7	14	TRBD1	CASSQNSRTGEQYF	TGTGCCAGCAGCCAAAATTCACGGACAGGGGAGCAGTACTTC
TRBV7-2	.	TRBJ2-5	15	TRBD2	CASSFRRGGGETQYF	TGTGCCAGCAGCTTTCGGCGGGGGGGCGGCGAGACCCAGTACTTC
TRBV2	.	TRBJ1-6	14	.	CASSDVQYNSPLHF	TGTGCCAGCAGTGATGTACAGTATAATTCACCCCTCCACTTT
TRBV6-5	.	TRBJ1-1	14	.	CATSKQGLNTEAFF	TGTGCCACCTCAAAACAGGGCTTGAACACTGAAGCTTTCTTT
TRBV6-6	.	TRBJ2-5	15	TRBD2	CASSYSTLATETQYF	TGTGCCAGCAGTTACTCGACACTAGCGACCGAGACCCAGTACTTC
TRBV27	.	TRBJ2-1	13	.	CASSLSSGNEQFF	TGTGCCAGCAGTTTATCTTCGGGGAATGAGCAGTTCTTC
TRBV9	.	TRBJ2-1	15	TRBD2	CASSLVGGSYNEQFF	TGTGCCAGCAGCCTTGTGGGGGGGTCCTACAATGAGCAGTTCTTC